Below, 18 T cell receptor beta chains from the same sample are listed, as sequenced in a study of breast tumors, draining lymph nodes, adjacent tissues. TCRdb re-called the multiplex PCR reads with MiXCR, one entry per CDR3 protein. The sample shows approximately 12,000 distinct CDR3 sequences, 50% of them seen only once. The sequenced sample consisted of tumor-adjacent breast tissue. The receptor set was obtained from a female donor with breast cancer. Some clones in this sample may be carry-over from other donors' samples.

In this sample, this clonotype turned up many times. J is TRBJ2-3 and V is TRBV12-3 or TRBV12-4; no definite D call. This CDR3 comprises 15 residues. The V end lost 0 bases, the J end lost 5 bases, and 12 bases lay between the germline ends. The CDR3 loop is CASSLAPRVGDTQYF. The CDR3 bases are TGTGCCAGCAGTTTAGCCCCTCGGGTTGGAGATACGCAGTATTTT.

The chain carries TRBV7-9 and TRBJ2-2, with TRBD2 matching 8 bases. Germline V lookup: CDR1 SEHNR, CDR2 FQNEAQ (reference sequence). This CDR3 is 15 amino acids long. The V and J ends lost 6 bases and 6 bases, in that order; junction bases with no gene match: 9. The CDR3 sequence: CASRPGLVPPGELFF. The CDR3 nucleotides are TGTGCCAGCAGGCCGGGACTAGTTCCCCCCGGGGAGCTGTTTTTT.

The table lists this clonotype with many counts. The CDR3 sequence is CASSQGTGDQPQHF. The CDR3, as DNA: TGTGCCAGCAGTCAAGGGACAGGGGATCAGCCCCAGCATTTT. V is TRBV6-5 and J is TRBJ1-5, with 10 positions matching TRBD1. Germline trimming cut 5 bases from V and 5 bases from J; bases unmatched to any gene: 3. The germline V gene has CDR1 MNHEY and CDR2 SVGAGI. CDR3 length equals 14 residues.

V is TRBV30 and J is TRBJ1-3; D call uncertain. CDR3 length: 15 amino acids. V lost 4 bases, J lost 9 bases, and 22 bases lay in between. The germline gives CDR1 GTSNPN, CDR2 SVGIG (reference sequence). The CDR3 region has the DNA TGTGCCTGGAAGCCACCTGGGCAACCTTCGGGCACCATATATTTT. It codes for CAWKPPGQPSGTIYF.

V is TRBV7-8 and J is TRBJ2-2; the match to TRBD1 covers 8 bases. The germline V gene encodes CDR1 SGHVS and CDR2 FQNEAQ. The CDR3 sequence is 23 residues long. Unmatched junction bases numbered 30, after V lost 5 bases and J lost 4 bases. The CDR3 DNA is TGTGCCAGCAGCCTCGGACAGGGAGGCTACGAGCAGTACCTCGGGCCGGGCACCGGGGAGCTGTTTTTT. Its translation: CASSLGQGGYEQYLGPGTGELFF.

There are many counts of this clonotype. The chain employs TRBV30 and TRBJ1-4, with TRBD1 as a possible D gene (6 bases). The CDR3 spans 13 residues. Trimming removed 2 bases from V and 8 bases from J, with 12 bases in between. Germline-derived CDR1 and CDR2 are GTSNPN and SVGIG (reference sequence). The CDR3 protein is CAWSQGSGEKLFF. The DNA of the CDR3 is TGTGCCTGGAGTCAGGGGTCTGGCGAAAAACTGTTTTTT.

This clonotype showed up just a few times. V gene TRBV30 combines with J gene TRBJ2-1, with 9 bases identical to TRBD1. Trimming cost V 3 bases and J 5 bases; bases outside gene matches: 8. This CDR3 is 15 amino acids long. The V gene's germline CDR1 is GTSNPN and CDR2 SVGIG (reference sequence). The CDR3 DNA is TGTGCCTGGAGGTTTGGGGACAGGGACCACAATGAGCAGTTCTTC. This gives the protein CAWRFGDRDHNEQFF.

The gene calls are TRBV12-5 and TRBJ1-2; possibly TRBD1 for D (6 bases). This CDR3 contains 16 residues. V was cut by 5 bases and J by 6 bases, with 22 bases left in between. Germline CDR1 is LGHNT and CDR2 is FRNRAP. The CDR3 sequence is CASGPGERGLRDGYTF. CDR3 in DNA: TGTGCTAGTGGTCCAGGGGAAAGAGGGCTAAGAGATGGCTACACCTTC.

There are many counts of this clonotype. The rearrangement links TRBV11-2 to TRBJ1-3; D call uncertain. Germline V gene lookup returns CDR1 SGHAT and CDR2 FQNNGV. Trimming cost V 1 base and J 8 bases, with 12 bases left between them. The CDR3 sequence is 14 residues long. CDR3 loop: CASSLGTSGYTIYF. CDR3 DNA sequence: TGTGCCAGCAGCTTAGGGACGTCTGGTTACACCATATATTTT.

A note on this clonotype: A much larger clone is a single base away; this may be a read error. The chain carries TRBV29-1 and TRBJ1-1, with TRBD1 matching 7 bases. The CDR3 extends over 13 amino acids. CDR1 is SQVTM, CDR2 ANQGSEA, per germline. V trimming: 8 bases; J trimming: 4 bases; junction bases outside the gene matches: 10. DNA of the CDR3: TGCAGCACTAGACAGGGTATAGGCACTGAAGCTTTCTTT. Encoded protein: CSTRQGIGTEAFF.

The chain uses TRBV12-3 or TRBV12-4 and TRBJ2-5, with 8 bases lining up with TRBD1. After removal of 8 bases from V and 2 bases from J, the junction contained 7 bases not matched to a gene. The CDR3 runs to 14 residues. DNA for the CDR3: TGTGCCAGCGGATACAGGGACAGGCAAGAGACCCAGTACTTC. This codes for CASGYRDRQETQYF.

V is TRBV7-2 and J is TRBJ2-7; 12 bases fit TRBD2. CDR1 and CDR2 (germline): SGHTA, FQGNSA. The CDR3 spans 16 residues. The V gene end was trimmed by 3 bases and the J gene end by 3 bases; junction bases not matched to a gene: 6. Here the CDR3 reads CASSFQTSGGIYEQYF. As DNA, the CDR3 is TGTGCCAGCAGCTTCCAGACTAGCGGGGGAATCTACGAGCAGTACTTC.

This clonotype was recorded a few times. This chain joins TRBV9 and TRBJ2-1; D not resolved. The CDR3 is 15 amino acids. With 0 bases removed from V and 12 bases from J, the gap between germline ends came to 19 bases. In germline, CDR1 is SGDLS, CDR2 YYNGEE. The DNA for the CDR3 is TGTGCCAGCAGCGTAGGTACTACCGGCACAGATACGCAGTTCTTC. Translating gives CASSVGTTGTDTQFF.

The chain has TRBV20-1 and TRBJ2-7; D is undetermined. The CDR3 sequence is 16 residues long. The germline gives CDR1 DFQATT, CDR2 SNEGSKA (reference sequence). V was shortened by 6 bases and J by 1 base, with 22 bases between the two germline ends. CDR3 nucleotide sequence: TGCAGTGCCAGCAGCCCTTATGAGAGGCCTTCCTACGAGCAGTACTTC. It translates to CSASSPYERPSYEQYF.

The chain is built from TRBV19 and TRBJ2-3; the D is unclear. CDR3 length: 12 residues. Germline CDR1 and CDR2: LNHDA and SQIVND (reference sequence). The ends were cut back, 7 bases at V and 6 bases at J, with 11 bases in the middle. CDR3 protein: CASNSGSDTQYF. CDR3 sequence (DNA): TGTGCCAGTAATAGTGGTTCGGATACGCAGTATTTT.

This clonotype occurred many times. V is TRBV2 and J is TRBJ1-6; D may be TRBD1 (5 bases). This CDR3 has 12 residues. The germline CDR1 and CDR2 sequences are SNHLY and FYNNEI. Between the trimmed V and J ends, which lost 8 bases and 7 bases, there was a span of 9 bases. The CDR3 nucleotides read TGTGCCAGCGAGAGGGGCAATTCACCCCTCCACTTT. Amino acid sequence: CASERGNSPLHF.

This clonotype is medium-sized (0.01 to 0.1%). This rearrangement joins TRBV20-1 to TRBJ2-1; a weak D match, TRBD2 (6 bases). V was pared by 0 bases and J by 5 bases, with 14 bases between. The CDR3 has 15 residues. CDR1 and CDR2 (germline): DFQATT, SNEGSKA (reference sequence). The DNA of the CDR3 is TGCAGTGCTAGAGATGGGATTAGCGGAGACAATGAGCAGTTCTTC. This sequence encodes CSARDGISGDNEQFF.

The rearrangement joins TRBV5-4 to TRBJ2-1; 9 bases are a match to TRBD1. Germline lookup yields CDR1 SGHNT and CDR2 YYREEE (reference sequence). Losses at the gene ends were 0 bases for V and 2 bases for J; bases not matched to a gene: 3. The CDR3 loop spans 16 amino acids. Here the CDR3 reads CASSLGGQGTYNEQFF. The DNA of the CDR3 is TGTGCCAGCAGCTTGGGGGGACAGGGAACCTACAATGAGCAGTTCTTC.